These 29 T cell receptor beta chains originate from one sample sequenced in a study of T cells in narcolepsy. Using immunoSEQ multiplex PCR, the repertoire was profiled, and TCRdb retains in-frame clones only, with some absent. The top ten clones hold approximately 22% of a sample with about 10,000 clones, 70% of them seen once. Sample: CD45RA- memory CD8+ T cells from PBMCs. The source of these receptors is a human donor with narcolepsy.

The V gene is TRBV29-1, the J gene TRBJ2-1; the match to TRBD2 covers 13 bases. V was clipped by 7 bases and J by 9 bases; unmatched bases: 6. The CDR3 consists of 13 residues. CDR1 and CDR2 from the germline V gene are SQVTM and ANQGSEA. CDR3 nucleotides: TGCAGCGGAGGACTAGCGGGAGTTGGTGAGCAGTTCTTC. The encoded protein is CSGGLAGVGEQFF.

V usage is TRBV6-1 and J usage is TRBJ2-3; 9 bases fit TRBD2. Germline lookup yields CDR1 MNHNS and CDR2 SASEGT. Trimming removed 4 bases from V and 2 bases from J; junction bases left unmatched: 1. CDR3 size: 14 residues. CDR3 protein: CASSGLAVTDTQYF. The CDR3 bases are TGTGCCAGCAGTGGACTAGCGGTCACAGATACGCAGTATTTT.

Only a few counts were recorded for this clone. V and J are TRBV4-2 and TRBJ2-2, with D perhaps TRBD1 (6 bases). V gave up 1 base and J gave up 6 bases, with 9 bases separating them. Germline loops: CDR1 LGHNA, CDR2 YNFKEQ. The CDR3 has 14 residues. CDR3 sequence: CASSQGTEAGELFF. The CDR3 DNA reads TGTGCCAGCAGCCAAGGGACAGAGGCCGGGGAGCTGTTTTTT.

The chain recombines TRBV9 with TRBJ1-2, with D unclear. The CDR3 length is 14 residues. Germline V gene data show CDR1 as SGDLS and CDR2 as YYNGEE. V lost 0 bases and J 8 bases, leaving 14 bases between the germline ends. CDR3 sequence reads: CASSVGVAVGGYTF. The CDR3 DNA sequence: TGTGCCAGCAGCGTAGGAGTTGCGGTGGGCGGCTACACCTTC. Together with reference TRBV9 and TRBJ1-2, the CDR3 gives the full variable domain: DSGVTQTPKHLITATGQRVTLRCSPRSGDLSVYWYQQSLDQGLQFLIQYYNGEERAKGNILERFSAQQFPDLHSELNLSSLELGDSALYFCASSVGVAVGGYTFGSGTRLTVV.

The chain has TRBV11-3 and TRBJ2-7; a weak D match, TRBD2 (5 bases). The V gene's germline CDR1 is SGHNT and CDR2 YENEEA. The CDR3 covers 14 residues. V lost 1 base and J lost 7, with 14 bases in between. Here the CDR3 DNA reads TGTGCCAGCAGCTTAGGTGGAGGTCTTTGGGAGCAGTACTTC. This sequence encodes CASSLGGGLWEQYF.

The V and J genes are TRBV4-3 and TRBJ2-7; D might be TRBD1 (5 bases). The CDR3 extends over 15 amino acids. The germline gives CDR1 LGHNA, CDR2 YSLEER. With 2 bases removed from V and 3 bases from J, the gap between germline ends came to 14 bases. CDR3 nucleotides: TGCGCCAGCAGCCAATCGAGTCAGGGCTTCTACGAGCAGTACTTC. Amino acid sequence: CASSQSSQGFYEQYF.

This clone has just a few counts. The chain has TRBV7-2 and TRBJ2-7; TRBD2 matches 7 bases. Losses at the gene ends were 5 bases for V and 3 bases for J; bases not matched to a gene: 4. The CDR3 covers 13 residues. From germline, CDR1 is SGHTA and CDR2 FQGNSA. In DNA, the CDR3 is TGTGCCAGCAGCGAGCGGGAAGGCTACGAGCAGTACTTC. Its protein product is CASSEREGYEQYF.

Note on this clone: The junction and the germline gene differ at one end; a read error may be behind it. The J gene is TRBJ2-5, the V gene TRBV7-7, with unresolved D. Germline V gene lookup returns CDR1 SSHAT and CDR2 FNYEAQ (reference sequence). CDR3 size: 18 residues. For the CDR3, the DNA is TGTGCTAGCAGCTTAACCGGCGCGGTAGGGCCTACCCCGGGGACCCAGTACTTC. This translates into CASSLTGAVGPTPGTQYF.

The genes are TRBV14 and TRBJ2-1; D may be TRBD2 (5 bases). The CDR3 length is 12 residues. Trimming cost V 6 bases and J 10 bases, with 13 bases left between them. From germline, CDR1 is SGHDN and CDR2 FVKESK. Here the CDR3 reads CASSRATREQFF. The DNA for the CDR3 is TGTGCCAGCAGTCGAGCCACTAGAGAGCAGTTCTTC.

This sequence joins TRBV7-3 and TRBJ1-6, with 7 bases that match TRBD1. Germline CDR1 and CDR2: SGHTA and FQGTGA. Trimming removed 5 bases from V and 9 bases from J; junction bases left unmatched: 7. The CDR3 sequence is 14 residues long. CDR3 sequence (DNA): TGTGCCAGCAGCCCTGGGACAGCAGGTTCACCCCTCCACTTT. It is translated as CASSPGTAGSPLHF.

V and J are TRBV7-9 and TRBJ2-5; TRBD2 matches at 9 bases. V was clipped by 1 base and J by 5 bases; unmatched bases: 14. Germline assignment: CDR1 SEHNR and CDR2 FQNEAQ (reference sequence). The CDR3 spans 18 residues. The CDR3 bases are TGTGCCAGCAGCTTAGATCGGAGGGCGGGAGGGCCGAGGGAGACCCAGTACTTC. Residues: CASSLDRRAGGPRETQYF.

This clone was detected only a few times. This same CDR3 is encoded by further DNA sequences in the sample. The genes are TRBV23-1 and TRBJ1-1; D is uncertain. TRBV23-1 is identified as an open reading frame with a role that is uncertain. Trimming took off 4 bases at V and 1 base at J, with 25 bases between the two ends. This CDR3 is built from 19 residues. DNA for the CDR3: TGCGCCAGCAGTCCGAGCGTGAGTTGCGGTTTAACCCGGAACACTGAAGCTTTCTTT. It yields the protein CASSPSVSCGLTRNTEAFF.

The rearrangement uses TRBV7-9 and TRBJ1-2, with D perhaps matching TRBD1 (5 bases). Per the germline V gene, CDR1 is SEHNR and CDR2 is FQNEAQ (reference sequence). The CDR3 covers 18 residues. V lost 3 bases to trimming and J lost 0 bases, with 20 bases between them. In DNA, the CDR3 is TGTGCCAGCAGCTTCGAGGGGCCAAAGACAGATGCTAACTATGGCTACACCTTC. This gives the protein CASSFEGPKTDANYGYTF.

The chain recombines TRBV6-5 with TRBJ1-6, with D possibly TRBD1 on 5 matching bases. V lost 5 bases and J lost 5, with 10 bases in between. This CDR3 has 14 amino acids. Germline CDR1 MNHEY, CDR2 SVGAGI. CDR3 nucleotides: TGTGCCAGCAGTGATCAGGGAGATAATTCACCCCTCCACTTT. Its protein is CASSDQGDNSPLHF.

J is TRBJ1-1 and V is TRBV27, with 10 bases identical to TRBD1. The CDR3 is 15 amino acids. V trimming: 4 bases; J trimming: 5 bases; junction bases outside the gene matches: 7. The germline V gene has CDR1 MNHEY and CDR2 SMNVEV (reference sequence). In nucleotides, the CDR3 is TGTGCCAGCAGTTCAGACTCGGACAGGGGGACTGAAGCTTTCTTT. Translating it yields CASSSDSDRGTEAFF.

The rearrangement joins TRBV27 to TRBJ2-3; 9 bases map to TRBD1. The CDR3 spans 14 residues. V shed 5 bases, J shed 4 bases, and the junction held 4 bases outside the gene matches. Germline CDR1 reads MNHEY; CDR2 reads SMNVEV (reference sequence). CDR3 bases: TGTGCCAGCAGTCTGGACAGGGGCGCAGATACGCAGTATTTT. It specifies CASSLDRGADTQYF.

Only one count was recorded for this clone. The V and J genes are TRBV7-8 and TRBJ2-7; D possibly corresponds to TRBD2 (6 bases). Germline CDR1 reads SGHVS; CDR2 reads FQNEAQ. The CDR3 consists of 15 residues. With 6 bases removed from V and 2 bases from J, the gap between germline ends came to 17 bases. This CDR3 reads CASSSLGGITYEQYF. For the CDR3, the DNA is TGTGCCAGCAGTTCCCTCGGCGGGATCACCTACGAGCAGTACTTC.

This clone was recorded a few times. The rearrangement uses TRBV11-2 and TRBJ1-2; D is ambiguous. The CDR3 loop spans 16 amino acids. Per the germline V gene, CDR1 is SGHAT and CDR2 is FQNNGV. Trimming took off 0 bases at V and 1 base at J, with 12 bases between the two ends. The CDR3 DNA is TGTGCCAGCAGCTTAGATCCGGATGCCTATAACTATGGCTACACCTTC. This gives the protein CASSLDPDAYNYGYTF.

The CDR3 loop reads CASSDSGLADYYEQYF. In DNA, the CDR3 is TGTGCCAGCAGTGATTCGGGTCTAGCGGACTACTACGAGCAGTACTTC. The V call is TRBV2, the J call TRBJ2-7; 7 bases map to TRBD2. This CDR3 is 16 amino acids long. V gave up 3 bases and J gave up 3 bases; unmatched junction bases: 11. Germline V gives CDR1 SNHLY, CDR2 FYNNEI. Full variable domain (missing parts from reference TRBV2 and TRBJ2-7): EPEVTQTPSHQVTQMGQEVILRCVPISNHLYFYWYRQILGQKVEFLVSFYNNEISEKSEIFDDQFSVERPDGSNFTLKIRSTKLEDSAMYFCASSDSGLADYYEQYFGPGTRLTVT.

The chain links TRBV28 to TRBJ2-7, with 9 bases that match TRBD1. The J segment lost 3 bases and the V segment lost 4 bases, leaving 4 bases of the junction unmatched. This CDR3 comprises 14 residues. The V gene's germline CDR1 is MDHEN and CDR2 SYDVKM. CDR3 sequence: CASSSTGGGYEQYF. Here the CDR3 DNA reads TGTGCCAGCAGTTCGACAGGGGGGGGCTACGAGCAGTACTTC.

The V gene is TRBV7-2, the J gene TRBJ2-1, with 10 bases aligning to TRBD2. Germline CDR1 SGHTA, CDR2 FQGNSA. The CDR3 length is 12 residues. V dropped 3 bases and J dropped 14; count of bases not matched to a gene: 4. CDR3 in DNA: TGTGCCAGCAGCTTTAGCGGGGGGTCCGAGTTCTTC. Translated, it gives CASSFSGGSEFF.

This chain joins TRBV11-2 and TRBJ2-1; TRBD2 agrees at 12 bases. Germline lookup yields CDR1 SGHAT and CDR2 FQNNGV. The CDR3 contains 17 residues. The ends lost 0 bases at V and 6 bases at J; junction bases unmatched: 6. The CDR3 sequence is CASSLEGLAGPSNEQFF. CDR3 bases: TGTGCCAGCAGCTTAGAAGGACTAGCGGGACCTAGCAATGAGCAGTTCTTC.

V gene TRBV7-9 combines with J gene TRBJ1-4, with D unresolved. Germline loops: CDR1 SEHNR, CDR2 FQNEAQ (reference sequence). The germline V and J ends were trimmed by 5 bases and 8 bases, with 18 bases remaining between them. This CDR3 is 15 amino acids long. DNA of the CDR3: TGTGCCAGCAGCAAGGAGGGCTCCGCATGGGAAAAACTGTTTTTT. This codes for CASSKEGSAWEKLFF.

The chain joins TRBV6-5 to TRBJ2-7, with D tentatively TRBD1 or TRBD2 (5 bases each). This CDR3 is built from 13 residues. Germline assignment: CDR1 MNHEY and CDR2 SVGAGI. V lost 3 bases and J lost 3, with 9 bases in between. CDR3 loop: CASSYGAGYEQYF. The CDR3 DNA reads TGTGCCAGCAGTTATGGGGCGGGCTACGAGCAGTACTTC.

The rearrangement joins TRBV4-2 to TRBJ2-1, with D perhaps matching TRBD2 (5 bases). CDR1 is LGHNA, CDR2 YNFKEQ, per germline. V lost 4 bases and J lost 6, with 13 bases in between. The CDR3 is made up of 14 amino acids. For the CDR3, the DNA is TGTGCCAGCAGCCCCTGGTCTAGCAGCAATGAGCAGTTCTTC. Residues: CASSPWSSSNEQFF.

The chain carries TRBV5-1 and TRBJ1-2; the D is unclear. Per the germline V gene, CDR1 is SGHRS and CDR2 is YFSETQ. V was pared by 7 bases and J by 4 bases, with 20 bases between. The CDR3 has 15 amino acids. The CDR3 nucleotides are TGCGCCAGCGCCGCGGAAGTTCGAAAGACCTATGGCTACACCTTC. Residues: CASAAEVRKTYGYTF.

The chain links TRBV4-3 to TRBJ2-2; D uncertain. The CDR3 length is 16 residues. Trimming removed 0 bases from V and 1 base from J, with 9 bases in between. In germline, CDR1 is LGHNA, CDR2 YSLEER. CDR3 DNA: TGCGCCAGCAGCCAAGATTTGAGACAGAACACCGGGGAGCTGTTTTTT. Its protein product is CASSQDLRQNTGELFF.

Comments on this clone: Additional DNA sequences in this sample encode the identical CDR3. This chain connects TRBV7-9 to TRBJ1-1; D gene unclear. The CDR3 is 12 amino acids. Trimming removed 1 base at V and 7 bases at J, with 7 bases between. CDR1 is SEHNR and CDR2 is FQNEAQ in the germline V gene (reference sequence). CDR3: CASSLGRGEAFF. The DNA for the CDR3 is TGTGCCAGCAGCTTAGGACGGGGTGAAGCTTTCTTT.

The chain carries TRBV4-3 and TRBJ2-1; the D gene is possibly TRBD2 (5 bases). V was pared by 3 bases and J by 5 bases, with 11 bases between. The germline V gene encodes CDR1 LGHNA and CDR2 YSLEER. This CDR3 has 14 residues. The DNA of the CDR3 is TGCGCCAGCAGCCAGTGGACTTCCCACAATGAGCAGTTCTTC. It translates to CASSQWTSHNEQFF.